The sequence of this T cell receptor (beta chain) was determined in a study of blood T cells in healthy people across ages. Primers used in a second PCR of roughly 7 to 11 cycles were a sample-barcoded 5' primer and a J-beta primer mix. TCRdb processed the 5' RACE reads anew with MiXCR; each CDR3 protein has one entry. The data hold some 920,000 distinct CDR3 sequences, with roughly half observed a single time. The CDR3 extends over 14 amino acids. V was trimmed by 7 bases and J by 1 base, leaving 16 bases between them. Germline-derived CDR1 and CDR2 are SQVTM and ANQGSEA. The receptor was derived from a woman aged 55-69 years in good health. The sequencing input was blood. J is TRBJ1-2 and V is TRBV29-1, with D perhaps matching TRBD1 (5 bases). The CDR3 DNA follows: TGCAGCGCCGGAACCGCGCAGGGTAACTATGGCTACACCTTC. This translates into CSAGTAQGNYGYTF.